This T cell receptor (beta chain) was identified in a study of OX40 agonist ivuxolimab in advanced cancers. Study background: Allowance was made for prior anti-PD-1, anti-PD-L1 or anti-CTLA-4 therapy, and approximately 41% had some. Findings and caveats of the study: In general, CD8+ T cells held more expanded clones than CD4+ did, on average. Normalized T-cell clonal expansion was also low in a subset of nonresponders. The study observed clonal expansion of CD4+ and CD8+ blood T cells by week 6 at 0.1 to 3.0 mg/kg.

Method: immunoSEQ multiplex PCR; TCRdb's copy keeps in-frame clones and lacks some. Here the sample spans roughly 80,000 clones, over 70% being singletons. V lost 5 bases to trimming and J lost 3 bases; unmatched junction nucleotides: 10. Germline V gene sequence: CDR1 SGHAT, CDR2 FQNNGV. The CDR3 runs 16 residues. To note about this clone: Its antigen is not identified.

The chain recombines TRBV11-2 with TRBJ2-5; TRBD1 aligns across 9 bases. The receptor was isolated from an adult with an advanced solid tumor such as melanoma, head and neck, liver or kidney cancer. Sequences were derived from CD4+ or CD8+ T cells sorted from blood, sampled in a trial of the OX40 agonist ivuxolimab. CDR3 sequence reads: CASSHYRGRHKETQYF. In DNA, the CDR3 is TGTGCCAGCAGCCATTACAGGGGGCGACACAAAGAGACCCAGTACTTC.